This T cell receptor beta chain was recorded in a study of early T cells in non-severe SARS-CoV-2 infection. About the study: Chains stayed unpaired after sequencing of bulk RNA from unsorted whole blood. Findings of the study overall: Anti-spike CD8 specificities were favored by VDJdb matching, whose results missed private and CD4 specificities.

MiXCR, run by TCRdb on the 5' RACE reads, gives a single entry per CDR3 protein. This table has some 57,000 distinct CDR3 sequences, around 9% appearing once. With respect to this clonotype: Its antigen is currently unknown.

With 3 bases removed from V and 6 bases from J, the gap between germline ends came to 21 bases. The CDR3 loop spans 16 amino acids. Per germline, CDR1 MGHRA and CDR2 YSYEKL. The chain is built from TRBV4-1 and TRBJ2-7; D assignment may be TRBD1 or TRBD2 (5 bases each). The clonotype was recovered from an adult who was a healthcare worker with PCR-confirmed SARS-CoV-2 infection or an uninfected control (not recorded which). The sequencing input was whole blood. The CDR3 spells CASSQLGQGGLGEQYF. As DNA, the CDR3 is TGCGCCAGCAGCCAGCTGGGGCAGGGCGGGCTAGGCGAGCAGTACTTC.